This T cell receptor beta chain was retrieved from a study of beta chain features in type 1 diabetes. Study-level information: Patients did not differ from healthy donors in age, gender or cell yield.

Reverse transcribing all isolated RNA meant expressed TCRB transcripts were sequenced. The study sequenced naive, central memory and regulatory T cell samples to an average of roughly 3.8 million reads. The table came from immunoSEQ multiplex PCR; TCRdb's copy has only in-frame clones and leaves some out. The repertoire includes about 340,000 clones, approximately 9.9% of them detected once, and around 1% sits in the top ten. The ends were cut back, 4 bases at V and 4 bases at J, with 16 bases in the middle. Germline V gene sequence: CDR1 MNHEY, CDR2 SVGAGI. The CDR3 has 15 residues. CD45RO/CCR7/CD25/CD127/CD95/CD27 separated CD4+ naive, central memory, regulatory and stem cell-like memory cells by sorting. As for this clone: Antigen: not known.

Study-wide results and caveats: Moderately but significantly shorter TCRB CDR3s were found in Type 1 diabetes patients in all four CD4+ subsets. Naive, central memory and Treg TCRB repertoires seemed to resemble each other more closely in patients than they did in healthy donors.

This rearrangement joins TRBV6-5 to TRBJ1-2, with D possibly matching TRBD1 (6 bases). The sample was central memory CD4+ T cells from blood. The sequence derives from a man aged 25-40 years with type 1 diabetes. The DNA for the CDR3 is TGTGCCAGCAGTTTCAATTGGGGGCCCCTCTATGGCTACACCTTC. Its protein is CASSFNWGPLYGYTF.